This TCR beta chain was retrieved from a study of graft-versus-host responses after intestinal transplantation. Overall study: Anti-thymocyte globulin induction preceded 2 to 4 years of tacrolimus and steroid maintenance in all recipients. Study observations and caveats: After transplant, early declines in HvG clones were associated with peak levels of circulating GvH clones. Recipient marrow showed GvH clones, some seen first in ileum or blood.

On this clone: Its antigen is as yet unknown.

Clones were read by immunoSEQ multiplex PCR, and TCRdb kept only the in-frame ones, dropping some. The repertoire has 60,000 to 90,000 clones, 80% to 95% of them found once; the top ten carry under 1.5%. V lost 0 bases to trimming and J lost 1 base; unmatched junction nucleotides: 7. Looked up from germline, CDR1 is MGHRA and CDR2 is YSYEKL. This CDR3 is built from 18 residues. The source material was unstimulated CD8+ T cells sorted from spleen or lymph node cells, sampled before intestinal transplant. This rearrangement joins TRBV4-1 to TRBJ2-1, with 9 bases matching TRBD2. This receptor was identified in a human donor who received an intestinal transplant. CDR3 in DNA: TGCGCCAGCAGCCAAGAAGGCCTAGCGGGGAGGTCCTACAATGAGCAGTTCTTC. It translates to CASSQEGLAGRSYNEQFF.